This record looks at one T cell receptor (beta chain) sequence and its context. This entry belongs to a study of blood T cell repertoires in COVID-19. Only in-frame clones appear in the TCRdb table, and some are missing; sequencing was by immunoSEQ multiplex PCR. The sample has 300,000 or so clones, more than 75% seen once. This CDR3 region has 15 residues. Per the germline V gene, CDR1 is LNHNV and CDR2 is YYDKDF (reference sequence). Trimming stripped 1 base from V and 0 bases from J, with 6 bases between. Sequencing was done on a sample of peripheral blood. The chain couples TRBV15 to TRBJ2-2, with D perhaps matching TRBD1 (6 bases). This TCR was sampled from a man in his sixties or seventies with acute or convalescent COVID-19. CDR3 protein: CATSRGTANTGELFF. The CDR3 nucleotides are TGTGCCACCAGCAGAGGGACAGCGAACACCGGGGAGCTGTTTTTT.